This is a list of T cell receptor beta chains from one sample in a study of blood T cell repertoires in COVID-19. Libraries were prepared by immunoSEQ multiplex PCR; TCRdb keeps only in-frame clonotypes and omits some of them. The repertoire includes roughly 250,000 clones, just under 85% of them detected once, and 4% to 4.5% sits in the top ten. What was sequenced was peripheral blood. These receptors were taken from a man between 45 and 60 years old with acute or convalescent COVID-19. Each CDR3 is given without its conserved first and last residue.

j_call v_call cdr3_aa
TRBJ1-1 TRBV6-6 ASSLLGEGTEAF
TRBJ1-2 TRBV25-1 ASRAWGVGYT
TRBJ2-7 TRBV14 ASRQRAGPSSYEQY
TRBJ1-1 TRBV14 ASSQDVGIWNTEAF
TRBJ2-3 TRBV7-3 ASSYSGSRADTQY
TRBJ2-1 TRBV5-6 ASRQPPDPDNEQF
TRBJ1-1 TRBV7-3 ASSPGGMNTEAF
TRBJ1-1 TRBV19 ASRIPGQTPNTEAF
TRBJ2-1 TRBV25-1 ASSDGERGRGNEQF
TRBJ1-2 TRBV29-1 SVGGGSYGYT
TRBJ2-7 TRBV11-3 ASSFMRGSYEQY
TRBJ1-6 TRBV7-6 ASSVTGGGFVSPLH
TRBJ1-2 TRBV27 ASSLLRGDYGYT
TRBJ1-5 TRBV7-6 ASSGRGRGNQPQH
TRBJ1-5 TRBV27 ASRVEAYSNQPQH